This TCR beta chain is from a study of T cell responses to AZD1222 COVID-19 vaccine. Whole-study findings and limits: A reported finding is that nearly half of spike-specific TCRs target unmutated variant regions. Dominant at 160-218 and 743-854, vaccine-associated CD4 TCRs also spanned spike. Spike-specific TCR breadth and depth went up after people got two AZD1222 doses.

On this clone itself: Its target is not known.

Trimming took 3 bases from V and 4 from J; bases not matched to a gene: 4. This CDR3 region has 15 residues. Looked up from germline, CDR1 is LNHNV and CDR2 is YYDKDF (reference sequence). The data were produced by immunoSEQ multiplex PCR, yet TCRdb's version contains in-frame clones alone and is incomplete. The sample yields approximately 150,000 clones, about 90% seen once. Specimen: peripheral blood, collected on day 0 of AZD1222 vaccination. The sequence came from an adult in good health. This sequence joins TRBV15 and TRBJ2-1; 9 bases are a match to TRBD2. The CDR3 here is CATSRAGGEYNEQFF. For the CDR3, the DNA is TGTGCCACCAGCAGGGCGGGAGGGGAGTACAATGAGCAGTTCTTC.